This TCR beta chain was sequenced during a study of T cells in Graves' hyperthyroidism and ophthalmopathy. Findings and limits, study-wide: The model forecast ophthalmopathy, anticipating it by a median around 6.5 months before onset.

If no ophthalmopathy progression occurred within 18 months, Graves' hyperthyroidism was stable. Recently diagnosed hyperthyroidism of less than 2 months' duration affected patients aged 18 to 65. The PBMCs were sourced from fresh peripheral blood (about 10 ml). About this clonotype: The antigen remains undetermined.

Amplification of TCR beta CDR3 regions used RNA as the template. First-round RT-PCR of the TCR CDR3 relied on the HTBI primer set. TCRdb reprocessed the multiplex PCR reads via MiXCR and lists one record per CDR3 protein. The sample lists roughly 840,000 distinct CDR3 sequences, approximately 40% occurring once. The sequence derives from a young man with Graves' hyperthyroidism. Sequencing was done on a sample of blood.

CDR3 amino acids: CASSQSYGGLETQYF. As DNA, the CDR3 is TGTGCCAGCAGCCAATCCTATGGAGGGCTGGAGACCCAGTACTTC. V gene TRBV7-8 combines with J gene TRBJ2-5; weak D call: TRBD2 (6 bases). Trimming left V 5 bases short and J 5 bases short, with 18 bases between. This CDR3 region has 15 residues. CDR1 and CDR2 from the germline V gene are SGHVS and FQNEAQ.